The subject of this entry is one T cell receptor (beta chain). Its antigen is not known. The source of the sample is a study of graft-versus-host responses after intestinal transplantation. Study at large: Isolated intestinal, liver-intestinal, or multivisceral transplants had been given to the recipients. Induction using anti-thymocyte globulin, followed by tacrolimus and steroids for roughly 3 years, was given to all recipients.

The length of the CDR3 is 14 residues. The junction had 8 bases not matched to a gene; V was cut back by 5 bases and J by 7 bases. Looked up from germline, CDR1 is SGHAT and CDR2 is FQNNGV. Whole-study findings and limits: Individuals who had graft-donor T cell macrochimerism had allografts that showed high graft-versus-host to host-versus-graft clonal ratios. GvH clones detected in recipient marrow included some appearing first in ileum or blood.

The table came from immunoSEQ multiplex PCR; TCRdb's copy has only in-frame clones and leaves some out. This sample has 15,000 to 20,000 clones; approximately 89% occur once, and the top ten carry roughly 50%. This receptor was identified in a human patient who received an intestinal transplant, so some T cells may come from the graft donor. This chain joins TRBV11-2 and TRBJ2-1; TRBD2 aligns across 7 bases. The sequencing here drew on bone marrow, taken around 120 days after transplant. DNA for the CDR3: TGTGCCAGCAGCCTCAGGTTCGGGGGGAATGAGCAGTTCTTC. It specifies CASSLRFGGNEQFF.